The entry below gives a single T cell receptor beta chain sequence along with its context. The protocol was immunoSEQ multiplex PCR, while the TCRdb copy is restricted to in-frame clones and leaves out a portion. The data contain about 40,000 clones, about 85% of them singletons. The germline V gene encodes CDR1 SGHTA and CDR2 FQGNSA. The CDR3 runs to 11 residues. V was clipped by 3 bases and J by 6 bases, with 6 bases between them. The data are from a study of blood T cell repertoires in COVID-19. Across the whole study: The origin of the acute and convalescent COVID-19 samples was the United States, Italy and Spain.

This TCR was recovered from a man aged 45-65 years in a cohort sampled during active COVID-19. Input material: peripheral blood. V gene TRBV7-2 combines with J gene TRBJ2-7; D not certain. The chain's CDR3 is CASSLSSEQYF. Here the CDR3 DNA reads TGTGCCAGCAGCTTGAGTTCCGAGCAGTACTTC.